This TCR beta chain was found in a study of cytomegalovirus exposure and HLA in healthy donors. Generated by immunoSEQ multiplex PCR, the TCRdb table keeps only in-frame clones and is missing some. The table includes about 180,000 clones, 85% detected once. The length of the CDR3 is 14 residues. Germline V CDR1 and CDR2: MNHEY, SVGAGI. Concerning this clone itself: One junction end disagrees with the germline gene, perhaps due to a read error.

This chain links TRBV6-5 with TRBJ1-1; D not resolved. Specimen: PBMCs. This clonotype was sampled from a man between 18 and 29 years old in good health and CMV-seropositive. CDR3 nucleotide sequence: TGTGCCAGCAGTTACGAGGGCGGGAACGCTGAAGCTTTCTTT. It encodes CASSYEGGNAEAFF.